This paragraph reports one TCR beta chain. TCRdb's copy holds only in-frame clones and misses some; the assay was immunoSEQ multiplex PCR. The table has approximately 220,000 clones, 88% seen once. This sample was taken from a study of blood T cell repertoires in COVID-19. The overall study: Italy, Spain and the United States were the sources of the convalescent and acute COVID-19 samples.

Between the trimmed V and J ends, which lost 6 bases and 2 bases, there was a span of 14 bases. Germline V lookup: CDR1 SGHAT, CDR2 FQDESV (reference sequence). This CDR3 has 15 amino acids. All enrollees were about 18 to 90 years old and from 25 or so US areas. V gene TRBV11-1 combines with J gene TRBJ1-5, with D possibly TRBD1 on 5 matching bases. The source material was PBMCs or T cells enriched from blood (not recorded which). This sequence was found in a woman aged 25 to 39 who had recovered from COVID-19. The CDR3 bases are TGTGCCAGCAGTACCGGGGGAGATGGCAATCAGCCCCAGCATTTT. Encoded protein: CASSTGGDGNQPQHF.